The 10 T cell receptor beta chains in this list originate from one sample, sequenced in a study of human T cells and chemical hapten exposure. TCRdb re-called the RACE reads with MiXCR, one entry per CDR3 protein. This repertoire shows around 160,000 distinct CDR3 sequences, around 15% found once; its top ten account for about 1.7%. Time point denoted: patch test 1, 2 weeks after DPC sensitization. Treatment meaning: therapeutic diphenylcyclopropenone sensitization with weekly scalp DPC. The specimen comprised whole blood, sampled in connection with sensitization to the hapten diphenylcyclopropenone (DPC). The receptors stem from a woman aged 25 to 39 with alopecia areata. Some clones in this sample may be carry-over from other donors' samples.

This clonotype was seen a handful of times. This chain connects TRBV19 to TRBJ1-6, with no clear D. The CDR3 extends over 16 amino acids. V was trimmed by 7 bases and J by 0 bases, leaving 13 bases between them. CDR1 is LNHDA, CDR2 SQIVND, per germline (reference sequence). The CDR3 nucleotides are TGTGCCAGTAAGGAGGGCAGGAGCTCCTATAATTCACCCCTCCACTTT. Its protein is CASKEGRSSYNSPLHF. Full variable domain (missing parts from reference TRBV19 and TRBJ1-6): DGGITQSPKYLFRKEGQNVTLSCEQNLNHDAMYWYRQDPGQGLRLIYYSQIVNDFQKGDIAEGYSVSREKKESFPLTVTSAQKNPTAFYLCASKEGRSSYNSPLHFGNGTRLTVT.

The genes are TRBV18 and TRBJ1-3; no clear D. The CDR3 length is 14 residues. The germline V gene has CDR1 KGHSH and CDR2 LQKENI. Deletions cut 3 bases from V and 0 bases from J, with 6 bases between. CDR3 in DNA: TGTGCCAGCTCACCGGACGACTCTGGAAACACCATATATTTT. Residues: CASSPDDSGNTIYF.

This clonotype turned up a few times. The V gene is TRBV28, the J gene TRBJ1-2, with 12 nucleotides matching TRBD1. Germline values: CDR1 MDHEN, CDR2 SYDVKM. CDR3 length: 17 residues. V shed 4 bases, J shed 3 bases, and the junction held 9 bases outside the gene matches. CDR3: CASSSFGTGGTDYGYTF. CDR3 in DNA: TGTGCCAGCAGTTCCTTTGGGACAGGGGGCACGGACTATGGCTACACCTTC.

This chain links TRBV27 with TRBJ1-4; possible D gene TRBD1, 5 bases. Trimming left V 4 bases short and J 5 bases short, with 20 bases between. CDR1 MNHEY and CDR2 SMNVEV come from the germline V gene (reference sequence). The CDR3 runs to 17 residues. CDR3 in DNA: TGTGCCAGCAGTTCGGTGGGACGGTCAGTAAAAAATGAAAAACTGTTTTTT. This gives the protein CASSSVGRSVKNEKLFF. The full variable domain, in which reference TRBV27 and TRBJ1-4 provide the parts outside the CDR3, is EAQVTQNPRYLITVTGKKLTVTCSQNMNHEYMSWYRQDPGLGLRQIYYSMNVEVTDKGDVPEGYKVSRKEKRNFPLILESPSPNQTSLYFCASSSVGRSVKNEKLFFGSGTQLSVL.

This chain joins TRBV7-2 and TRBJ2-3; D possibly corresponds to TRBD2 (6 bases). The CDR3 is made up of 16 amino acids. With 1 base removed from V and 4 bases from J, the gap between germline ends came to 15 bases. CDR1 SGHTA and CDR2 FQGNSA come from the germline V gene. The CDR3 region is CASSLEGLKGADTQYF. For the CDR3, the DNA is TGTGCCAGCAGCTTAGAGGGACTCAAAGGGGCAGATACGCAGTATTTT.

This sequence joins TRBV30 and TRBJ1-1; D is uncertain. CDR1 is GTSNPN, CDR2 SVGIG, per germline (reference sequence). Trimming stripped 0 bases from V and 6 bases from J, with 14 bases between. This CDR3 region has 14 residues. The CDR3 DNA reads TGTGCCTGGAGTGTACTACACGGAGGCTCTGAAGCTTTCTTT. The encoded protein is CAWSVLHGGSEAFF.

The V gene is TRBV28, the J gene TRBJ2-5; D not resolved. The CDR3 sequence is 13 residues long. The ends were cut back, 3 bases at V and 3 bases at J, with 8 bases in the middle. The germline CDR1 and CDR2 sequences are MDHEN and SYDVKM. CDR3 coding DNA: TGTGCCAGCAGTTTTTGGCTTAAAGAGACCCAGTACTTC. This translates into CASSFWLKETQYF.

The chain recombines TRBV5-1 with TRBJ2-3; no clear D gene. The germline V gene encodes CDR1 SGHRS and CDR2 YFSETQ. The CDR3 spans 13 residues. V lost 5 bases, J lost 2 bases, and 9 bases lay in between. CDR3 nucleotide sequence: TGCGCCAGCAGGGCAGGCTACACAGATACGCAGTATTTT. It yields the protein CASRAGYTDTQYF.

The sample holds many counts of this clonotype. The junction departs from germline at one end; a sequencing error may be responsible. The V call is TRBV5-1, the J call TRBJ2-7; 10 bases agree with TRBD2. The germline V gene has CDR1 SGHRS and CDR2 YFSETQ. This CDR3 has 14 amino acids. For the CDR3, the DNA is TGTGCCAGTAGCCGGACTAGCGGTTCCTACGAGCAGTACTTC. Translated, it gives CASSRTSGSYEQYF.

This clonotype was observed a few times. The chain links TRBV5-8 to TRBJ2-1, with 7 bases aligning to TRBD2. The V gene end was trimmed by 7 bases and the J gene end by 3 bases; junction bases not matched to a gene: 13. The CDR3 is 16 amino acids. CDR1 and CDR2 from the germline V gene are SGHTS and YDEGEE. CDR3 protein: CASPEMREPRYNEQFF. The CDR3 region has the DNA TGTGCCAGCCCCGAAATGCGGGAGCCACGCTACAATGAGCAGTTCTTC. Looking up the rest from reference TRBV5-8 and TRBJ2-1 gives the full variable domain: EAGVTQSPTHLIKTRGQQATLRCSPISGHTSVYWYQQALGLGLQFLLWYDEGEERNRGNFPPRFSGRQFPNYSSELNVNALELEDSALYLCASPEMREPRYNEQFFGPGTRLTVL.